This T cell receptor (beta chain) was retrieved from a study of shared clonotypes between healthy human individuals. Replicate PCRs for sorted subsets used roughly 200 ng DNA; this equaled about 30,000 T cell genomes. Source study methods: ImmunoSEQ output held junction-only sequences without quality scores, so filtering differed. Only in-frame clones appear in the TCRdb table, and some are missing; sequencing was by immunoSEQ multiplex PCR. V, J and clone size reflect that table, while D and trimming were determined from the DNA. This repertoire shows more than 900,000 clones, about 84% found once; its top ten account for 0.5% to 0.65%. CDR3 length: 14 residues. The V end lost 1 base, the J end lost 5 bases, and 9 bases lay between the germline ends. CDR1 is MGHDK, CDR2 SYGVNS, per germline.

Sequencing was carried out using memory CD4+ T cells from PBMCs. This sample's subset: CD45RA-negative fraction. The source of this sequence is a man between 18 and 29 years old in good health. Some clones in this sample may be carry-over from other donors' samples. The chain is built from TRBV25-1 and TRBJ1-5; D remains ambiguous. CDR3 in amino acids: CASSESKKHQPQHF. The CDR3 region has the DNA TGTGCCAGCAGTGAATCAAAGAAGCATCAGCCCCAGCATTTT.